This T cell receptor beta chain was identified during a study of T cell changes during pregnancy in multiple sclerosis. Profiled with immunoSEQ multiplex PCR; TCRdb holds only in-frame clones, not every one. Of 55,000 to 65,000 clones detected, more than 90% appear once; the ten largest clones hold more than 1.3%. The receptor was derived from a female donor with multiple sclerosis, enrolled in a pregnancy study. Here the sequenced sample was peripheral blood, taken in the second trimester of pregnancy.

As DNA, the CDR3 is TGTGCCAGCAGCTTAATCCCGAGGAGCTCCTACGAGCAGTACTTC. Its protein product is CASSLIPRSSYEQYF. The rearrangement links TRBV5-4 to TRBJ2-7; D is unresolved. CDR1 is SGHNT, CDR2 YYREEE, per germline (reference sequence). The CDR3 covers 15 residues. V was trimmed by 2 bases and J by 0 bases, leaving 12 bases between them.